Shown below are 10 T cell receptor beta chains from a single sample sequenced in a study of blood T cell repertoires in COVID-19 (dated by TCRdb to the early 2020s). Library preparation used the immunoSEQ multiplex PCR assay. TCRdb limited this immuneACCESS table to in-frame rearrangements with V and J called. A share of clones is missing; checked studies link under half to unresolved V genes, and the rest is unexplained. Present in this sample are about 250,000 clones, 87% of which were seen just once. The ten largest clones add up to about 6% of the sample. The sequenced sample consisted of PBMCs or T cells enriched from blood (not recorded which). The receptors here all came from a woman aged 25 to 39 with acute COVID-19.

In its sample, this clone was seen a few times. The V and J genes are TRBV7-3 and TRBJ2-1; 8 bases align to TRBD2. This CDR3 has 17 residues. Germline V gene sequence: CDR1 SGHTA, CDR2 FQGTGA. The J segment lost 2 bases and the V segment lost 1 base, leaving 7 bases of the junction unmatched. The CDR3 is CASSLNGRAITYNEQFF. CDR3 DNA: TGTGCCAGCAGCTTAAACGGGAGGGCCATCACCTACAATGAGCAGTTCTTC.

The rearrangement joins TRBV28 to TRBJ2-4; 7 positions match TRBD2. The germline V gene has CDR1 MDHEN and CDR2 SYDVKM. Losses at the gene ends were 8 bases for V and 1 base for J; bases not matched to a gene: 5. This CDR3 has 14 residues. CDR3 region: CASGRGEAKNIQYF. The CDR3 bases are TGTGCCAGCGGCCGGGGGGAGGCCAAAAACATTCAGTACTTC.

The rearrangement joins TRBV5-1 to TRBJ2-3; 7 bases line up with TRBD1. With 6 bases clipped from V and 8 bases from J, the junction kept 3 bases outside the gene matches. The CDR3 is 11 residues long. CDR1 and CDR2 (germline): SGHRS, YFSETQ. In nucleotides, the CDR3 is TGCGCCAGCACCTACAGGGGTACGCAGTATTTT. Translation: CASTYRGTQYF.

The CDR3 loop is CASSLEQGRNEQFF. The CDR3 nucleotides read TGTGCCAGCAGCTTAGAACAGGGTCGCAATGAGCAGTTCTTC. This sequence joins TRBV7-9 and TRBJ2-1; D may be TRBD1 (6 bases). Between the trimmed V and J ends, which lost 1 base and 6 bases, there was a span of 10 bases. CDR1 is SEHNR and CDR2 is FQNEAQ in the germline V gene (reference sequence). The CDR3 covers 14 residues. The variable domain in full, completed from reference TRBV7-9 and TRBJ2-1, reads DTGVSQNPRHKITKRGQNVTFRCDPISEHNRLYWYRQTLGQGPEFLTYFQNEAQLEKSRLLSDRFSAERPKGSFSTLEIQRTEQGDSAMYLCASSLEQGRNEQFFGPGTRLTVL.

The chain carries TRBV6-5 and TRBJ2-7; TRBD2 matches 7 bases. CDR1 and CDR2 (germline): MNHEY, SVGAGI. The CDR3 length is 13 residues. Trimming removed 10 bases from V and 4 bases from J; junction bases left unmatched: 10. This CDR3 reads CATGRDPMYEQYF. The CDR3 bases are TGTGCCACGGGGAGGGACCCGATGTACGAGCAGTACTTC.

The CDR3 nucleotides are TGTGCCAGCTCGGGACTTTCGAACACCGGGGAGCTGTTTTTT. Protein sequence: CASSGLSNTGELFF. The rearrangement joins TRBV2 to TRBJ2-2, with D perhaps matching TRBD2 (6 bases). V gave up 8 bases and J gave up 0 bases, with 10 bases separating them. CDR1 SNHLY and CDR2 FYNNEI come from the germline V gene. The CDR3 is made up of 14 amino acids.

This clone was counted a few times. The chain recombines TRBV28 with TRBJ2-1; 10 bases fit TRBD2. Germline values: CDR1 MDHEN, CDR2 SYDVKM. The CDR3 consists of 16 residues. J lost 7 bases, V lost 10 bases, and 16 bases had no gene match. The CDR3 sequence: CATIPSIAGGGNEQFF. The CDR3 DNA is TGTGCCACTATACCTTCGATAGCGGGAGGTGGGAATGAGCAGTTCTTC.

The chain joins TRBV6-5 to TRBJ2-4; D perhaps matches TRBD1 (6 bases). CDR1 is MNHEY and CDR2 is SVGAGI in the germline V gene. CDR3 length: 14 amino acids. V was pared by 6 bases and J by 8 bases, with 17 bases between. The CDR3 region is CASSRGQYGDIQYF. In DNA form, the CDR3 reads TGTGCCAGCAGCCGCGGACAGTATGGGGACATTCAGTACTTC.

The chain links TRBV15 to TRBJ1-5; D is unresolved. Trimming removed 0 bases from V and 5 bases from J, with 11 bases in between. Germline loops: CDR1 LNHNV, CDR2 YYDKDF (reference sequence). The CDR3 sequence is 15 residues long. The CDR3 coding sequence is TGTGCCACCAGCAGAGATCTATCGGTGGATCAGCCCCAGCATTTT. This sequence encodes CATSRDLSVDQPQHF.

The sample holds a few counts of this clone. The genes are TRBV6-5 and TRBJ1-2; TRBD1 agrees at 8 bases. Germline V gene lookup returns CDR1 MNHEY and CDR2 SVGAGI. There are 15 residues in the CDR3. V shed 5 bases, J shed 6 bases, and the junction held 11 bases outside the gene matches. CDR3: CASSLYTGGEDGYTF. Written as DNA, the CDR3 is TGTGCCAGCAGTCTATACACAGGGGGTGAGGATGGCTACACCTTC.